Shown below are 17 T cell receptor beta chains from a single sample sequenced in a study of blood T cell repertoires in COVID-19. Data came from immunoSEQ multiplex PCR; TCRdb stores just in-frame clones and leaves some out. The table shows about 220,000 clones, with around three quarters occurring only once. Sequencing was performed on peripheral blood. The receptors were sampled from a woman in her 70s with acute or convalescent COVID-19.

The V gene is TRBV2, the J gene TRBJ2-2; 8 bases agree with TRBD1. Germline CDR1 SNHLY, CDR2 FYNNEI. With 5 bases clipped from V and 5 bases from J, the junction kept 7 bases outside the gene matches. The CDR3 has 15 residues. The CDR3 DNA sequence: TGTGCCAGCAGTCGGGCAGGGGGCTGGACCGGGGAGCTGTTTTTT. This codes for CASSRAGGWTGELFF.

The V call is TRBV11-3, the J call TRBJ2-1; a possible D gene is TRBD2 (5 bases). V lost 1 base to trimming and J lost 6 bases, with 19 bases between them. This CDR3 contains 17 residues. Germline loops: CDR1 SGHNT, CDR2 YENEEA. CDR3 nucleotide sequence: TGTGCCAGCAGCTTAGGGGCTACTACTCGGGCGGGCAATGAGCAGTTCTTC. Protein sequence: CASSLGATTRAGNEQFF.

The chain is built from TRBV30 and TRBJ1-1, with D possibly TRBD1 on 5 matching bases. The CDR3 length is 14 residues. Trimming took 3 bases from V and 12 from J, leaving 23 bases between them. Looked up from germline, CDR1 is GTSNPN and CDR2 is SVGIG (reference sequence). The CDR3: CAWSVQGQGLKTFF. CDR3 nucleotides: TGTGCCTGGAGCGTACAAGGGCAGGGATTGAAGACTTTCTTT. Full variable domain (outside the CDR3, taken from reference TRBV30 and TRBJ1-1): SQTIHQWPATLVQPVGSPLSLECTVEGTSNPNLYWYRQAAGRGLQLLFYSVGIGQISSEVPQNLSASRPQDRQFILSSKKLLLSDSGFYLCAWSVQGQGLKTFFGQGTRLTVV.

On this clone itself: The same CDR3 arises from other DNA sequences in this sample as well. This sequence joins TRBV11-2 and TRBJ2-5; the D is unclear. V gave up 5 bases and J gave up 5 bases, with 6 bases separating them. The CDR3 totals 11 residues. From germline, CDR1 is SGHAT and CDR2 FQNNGV. CDR3 DNA: TGTGCCAGCAGCCTCCTGGAGACCCAGTACTTC. Its translation is CASSLLETQYF.

The chain recombines TRBV9 with TRBJ2-1, with 7 bases lining up with TRBD2. This CDR3 contains 16 residues. The germline gives CDR1 SGDLS, CDR2 YYNGEE. V shed 0 bases, J shed 3 bases, and the junction held 6 bases outside the gene matches. This CDR3 is CASSVESSGVYNEQFF. The CDR3, as DNA: TGTGCCAGCAGCGTAGAGTCCAGCGGGGTCTACAATGAGCAGTTCTTC.

Here the CDR3 DNA reads TGCGCCAGCAGCTATGACAGGGGCCTGGGAGATACGCAGTATTTT. The encoded protein is CASSYDRGLGDTQYF. The gene calls are TRBV5-1 and TRBJ2-3, with 8 nucleotides matching TRBD1. In germline, CDR1 is SGHRS, CDR2 YFSETQ. Trimming removed 3 bases from V and 5 bases from J; junction bases left unmatched: 8. This CDR3 is built from 15 residues. Variable domain in full (rest from reference TRBV5-1 and TRBJ2-3): KAGVTQTPRYLIKTRGQQVTLSCSPISGHRSVSWYQQTPGQGLQFLFEYFSETQRNKGNFPGRFSGRQFSNSRSEMNVSTLELGDSALYLCASSYDRGLGDTQYFGPGTRLTVL.

This clone showed up just a few times. The chain has TRBV3-1 (or the pseudogene TRBV3-2) and TRBJ1-1; D uncertain. Germline lookup yields CDR1 LGHDT and CDR2 YNNKEL (reference sequence). The CDR3 has 13 residues. Trimming shortened V by 3 bases and J by 1 base, and 6 bases separated the two germline ends. For the CDR3, the DNA is TGTGCCAGCAGCCATGGAGGGAACACTGAAGCTTTCTTT. Amino acid sequence: CASSHGGNTEAFF.

This clone was seen a handful of times. V gene TRBV29-1 combines with J gene TRBJ1-2, with D possibly TRBD1 on 5 matching bases. Germline CDR1 and CDR2: SQVTM and ANQGSEA. The CDR3 loop spans 13 amino acids. V was clipped by 6 bases and J by 2 bases, with 13 bases between them. In DNA, the CDR3 is TGCAGCGTCCCTCAGGGCCTAAACTATGGCTACACCTTC. Translating it yields CSVPQGLNYGYTF. Full variable domain (outside the CDR3, taken from reference TRBV29-1 and TRBJ1-2): SAVISQKPSRDICQRGTSLTIQCQVDSQVTMMFWYRQQPGQSLTLIATANQGSEATYESGFVIDKFPISRPNLTFSTLTVSNMSPEDSSIYLCSVPQGLNYGYTFGSGTRLTVV.

This sequence joins TRBV5-1 and TRBJ2-4, with 7 bases aligning to TRBD1. The CDR3 contains 16 residues. V trimming: 4 bases; J trimming: 0 bases; junction bases outside the gene matches: 7. Germline values: CDR1 SGHRS, CDR2 YFSETQ. The CDR3 DNA sequence: TGCGCCAGCAGCCAGGGACAGCTACTAGCCAAAAACATTCAGTACTTC. This codes for CASSQGQLLAKNIQYF.

A few counts support this clone. This CDR3 is CAWSGSPRTGTNQPQHF. CDR3 nucleotide sequence: TGTGCCTGGAGTGGGTCTCCCCGGACAGGGACAAATCAGCCCCAGCATTTT. The V and J genes are TRBV30 and TRBJ1-5; 8 nucleotides agree with TRBD1. The CDR3 spans 17 residues. Per germline, CDR1 GTSNPN and CDR2 SVGIG (reference sequence). The junction had 12 bases not matched to a gene; V was cut back by 1 base and J by 4 bases.

The chain links TRBV15 to TRBJ2-1, with TRBD2 identical over 7 bases. Germline CDR1 LNHNV, CDR2 YYDKDF (reference sequence). CDR3 size: 17 residues. V shed 3 bases, J shed 2 bases, and the junction held 10 bases outside the gene matches. The CDR3 nucleotides are TGTGCCACCAGCAGTGGAGTGGGGACTAACCCCTACAATGAGCAGTTCTTC. Translated: CATSSGVGTNPYNEQFF.

This chain connects TRBV3-1 (or the pseudogene TRBV3-2) to TRBJ2-1, with a weak D call TRBD1 (5 bases). The CDR3 is made up of 16 amino acids. The V gene lost 1 base and the J gene lost 1 base, with 11 bases spanning the gap. The germline V gene encodes CDR1 LGHDT and CDR2 YNNKEL (reference sequence). Written as DNA, the CDR3 is TGTGCCAGCAGCCAAGGGGCAGGGTGGTCCTACAATGAGCAGTTCTTC. Its protein product is CASSQGAGWSYNEQFF.

The rearrangement uses TRBV19 and TRBJ2-5; no clear D gene. V dropped 0 bases and J dropped 6 bases, with 11 bases sitting between them. The germline V gene encodes CDR1 LNHDA and CDR2 SQIVND (reference sequence). The CDR3 contains 14 residues. CDR3 amino acids: CASSIDFTTQTQYF. The CDR3 DNA is TGTGCCAGTAGTATAGATTTCACAACCCAGACCCAGTACTTC. Full variable domain (remainder filled in from reference TRBV19 and TRBJ2-5): DGGITQSPKYLFRKEGQNVTLSCEQNLNHDAMYWYRQDPGQGLRLIYYSQIVNDFQKGDIAEGYSVSREKKESFPLTVTSAQKNPTAFYLCASSIDFTTQTQYFGPGTRLLVL.

V usage is TRBV5-6 and J usage is TRBJ1-2; D not resolved. This CDR3 contains 12 residues. Germline V gives CDR1 SGHDT, CDR2 YYEEEE. V was pared by 1 base and J by 8 bases, with 9 bases between. CDR3 loop: CASSLPDKGYTF. CDR3 nucleotides: TGTGCCAGCAGCTTGCCCGACAAAGGCTACACCTTC.

The chain has TRBV5-1 and TRBJ2-1; 10 nucleotides agree with TRBD2. This CDR3 has 17 residues. Germline loops: CDR1 SGHRS, CDR2 YFSETQ. J lost 4 bases, V lost 0 bases, and 7 bases had no gene match. The CDR3 coding sequence is TGCGCCAGCAGCTTGGTTCCTAGCGGGGGCCAATACAATGAGCAGTTCTTC. Translating it yields CASSLVPSGGQYNEQFF.

This chain links TRBV19 with TRBJ2-5, with 9 bases matching TRBD2. The CDR3 length is 15 residues. Germline trimming cut 3 bases from V and 1 base from J; bases unmatched to any gene: 3. Germline CDR1 reads LNHDA; CDR2 reads SQIVND (reference sequence). CDR3 coding DNA: TGTGCCAGTAGTATTAGGCGGGGGGGCCAAGAGACCCAGTACTTC. Translation gives CASSIRRGGQETQYF.

The gene calls are TRBV2 and TRBJ2-1, with 7 bases matching TRBD1. This CDR3 has 13 amino acids. The junction had 5 bases not matched to a gene; V was cut back by 5 bases and J by 7 bases. Looked up from germline, CDR1 is SNHLY and CDR2 is FYNNEI. The CDR3: CASSPDRENEQFF. CDR3 DNA sequence: TGTGCCAGCAGTCCTGACAGGGAGAATGAGCAGTTCTTC. The variable domain in full, completed from reference TRBV2 and TRBJ2-1, reads EPEVTQTPSHQVTQMGQEVILRCVPISNHLYFYWYRQILGQKVEFLVSFYNNEISEKSEIFDDQFSVERPDGSNFTLKIRSTKLEDSAMYFCASSPDRENEQFFGPGTRLTVL.